The 20 T cell receptor beta chains given below trace back to one sample, sequenced in a study of blood T cell repertoires in COVID-19. Method: immunoSEQ multiplex PCR; TCRdb's copy keeps in-frame clones and lacks some. The sample has some 220,000 clones; 82% are singletons. Sequenced material: peripheral blood. Receptor source: an older woman with COVID-19, enrolled during active disease.

V gene TRBV3-1 (or the pseudogene TRBV3-2) combines with J gene TRBJ2-6; D remains unclear. V shed 4 bases and J shed 3 bases, with 10 bases lying between them. This CDR3 has 15 amino acids. Germline CDR1 is LGHDT and CDR2 is YNNKEL (reference sequence). This CDR3 is CASSPGQLGANVLTF. Written as DNA, the CDR3 is TGTGCCAGCAGCCCAGGTCAACTTGGGGCCAACGTCCTGACTTTC.

The CDR3 loop reads CASNSLLAKNIQYF. In nucleotides, the CDR3 is TGTGCCAGTAATAGCTTGCTAGCCAAAAACATTCAGTACTTC. The chain has TRBV19 and TRBJ2-4; D is unclear. The germline CDR1 and CDR2 sequences are LNHDA and SQIVND (reference sequence). The CDR3 contains 14 residues. The V end was cut by 7 bases, the J end by 0 bases, with 10 bases between.

V gene TRBV14 combines with J gene TRBJ1-1; a weak D match, TRBD1 (5 bases). This CDR3 is 14 amino acids long. Trimming left V 0 bases short and J 5 bases short, with 10 bases between. Germline V CDR1 and CDR2: SGHDN, FVKESK. CDR3 amino acids: CASSQDWGGTEAFF. The CDR3 nucleotides read TGTGCCAGCAGCCAAGACTGGGGGGGAACTGAAGCTTTCTTT. Variable domain in full (rest from reference TRBV14 and TRBJ1-1): EAGVTQFPSHSVIEKGQTVTLRCDPISGHDNLYWYRRVMGKEIKFLLHFVKESKQDESGMPNNRFLAERTGGTYSTLKVQPAELEDSGVYFCASSQDWGGTEAFFGQGTRLTVV.

This chain uses TRBV5-1 with TRBJ2-7, with TRBD2 matching 7 bases. Germline loops: CDR1 SGHRS, CDR2 YFSETQ. V shed 0 bases and J 0 bases; nucleotides not matched to a gene: 3. The CDR3 extends over 15 amino acids. CDR3: CASSLEGGTSYEQYF. The CDR3 region has the DNA TGCGCCAGCAGCTTGGAGGGAGGGACCTCCTACGAGCAGTACTTC.

The rearrangement links TRBV28 to TRBJ1-2; the D gene is possibly TRBD1 (6 bases). V shed 2 bases and J shed 3 bases, with 10 bases lying between them. CDR1 MDHEN and CDR2 SYDVKM come from the germline V gene. The CDR3 has 14 amino acids. The DNA of the CDR3 is TGTGCCAGCAGTTTAACAGGGAGCTACTATGGCTACACCTTC. Encoded protein: CASSLTGSYYGYTF.

The chain links TRBV13 to TRBJ1-1, with D maybe TRBD1 (6 bases). The CDR3 runs to 13 residues. CDR1 is PRHDT and CDR2 is FYEKMQ in the germline V gene (reference sequence). V was trimmed by 3 bases and J by 10 bases, leaving 15 bases between them. The CDR3 bases are TGTGCCAGCAGCTTCAGGGGAGGGGAGAGAGCTTTCTTT. Translation gives CASSFRGGERAFF.

In the case of this clone: The same CDR3 also results from other DNA sequences found in this sample. J is TRBJ1-2 and V is TRBV29-1; D might be TRBD1 (5 bases). CDR1 is SQVTM and CDR2 is ANQGSEA in the germline V gene. V gave up 2 bases and J gave up 4 bases, with 8 bases separating them. The CDR3 covers 12 residues. The CDR3 is CSVENTGYGYTF. The CDR3 DNA reads as TGCAGCGTTGAAAACACAGGCTATGGCTACACCTTC.

V gene TRBV14 combines with J gene TRBJ2-1, with D unresolved. CDR1 is SGHDN, CDR2 FVKESK, per germline. This CDR3 is built from 11 residues. Deletions cut 2 bases from V and 7 bases from J, with 3 bases between. The DNA of the CDR3 is TGTGCCAGCAGCCAACTGAATGAGCAGTTCTTC. It yields the protein CASSQLNEQFF.

The chain uses TRBV5-1 and TRBJ2-2; maybe TRBD2 (5 bases). The CDR3 runs to 16 residues. Germline assignment: CDR1 SGHRS and CDR2 YFSETQ. Trimming stripped 4 bases from V and 5 bases from J, with 18 bases between. CDR3 sequence: CASSLSTYSGTGELFF. The CDR3 nucleotides read TGCGCCAGCAGCCTGTCCACTTACAGCGGAACCGGGGAGCTGTTTTTT. Combining the CDR3 with reference TRBV5-1 and TRBJ2-2 gives the whole variable domain KAGVTQTPRYLIKTRGQQVTLSCSPISGHRSVSWYQQTPGQGLQFLFEYFSETQRNKGNFPGRFSGRQFSNSRSEMNVSTLELGDSALYLCASSLSTYSGTGELFFGEGSRLTVL.

V and J are TRBV4-3 and TRBJ2-3; TRBD1 matches at 9 bases. The trim removed 8 bases at V and 2 bases at J, leaving 5 bases unmatched. Per the germline V gene, CDR1 is LGHNA and CDR2 is YSLEER. The CDR3 extends over 14 amino acids. Here the CDR3 reads CASQDRGDTDTQYF. CDR3 DNA sequence: TGCGCCAGCCAGGACAGGGGAGACACAGATACGCAGTATTTT.

The CDR3 loop reads CASSSTGGPYEQYF. The CDR3 DNA is TGTGCCAGCAGCTCGACAGGGGGCCCCTACGAGCAGTACTTC. The chain links TRBV7-2 to TRBJ2-7; 10 nucleotides align to TRBD1. Trimming took 4 bases from V and 2 from J; bases not matched to a gene: 2. Germline CDR1 is SGHTA and CDR2 is FQGNSA. This CDR3 has 14 amino acids.

The CDR3 protein is CASRTGYNSPLHF. CDR3 nucleotides: TGTGCCAGTAGGACAGGGTATAATTCACCCCTCCACTTT. The rearrangement links TRBV19 to TRBJ1-6, with 7 positions matching TRBD1. Trimming took 6 bases from V and 4 from J; bases not matched to a gene: 0. The CDR3 contains 13 residues. CDR1 LNHDA and CDR2 SQIVND come from the germline V gene (reference sequence).

V gene TRBV7-2 combines with J gene TRBJ2-7, with a possible D match to TRBD1 (6 bases). V lost 4 bases and J lost 3, with 19 bases in between. In germline, CDR1 is SGHTA, CDR2 FQGNSA. The CDR3 loop spans 16 amino acids. The CDR3 protein is CASSSRSRTGIYEQYF. The DNA for the CDR3 is TGTGCCAGCAGCTCGAGGTCCAGAACAGGGATCTACGAGCAGTACTTC. Supplemented by reference TRBV7-2 and TRBJ2-7, the full variable domain reads GAGVSQSPSNKVTEKGKDVELRCDPISGHTALYWYRQSLGQGLEFLIYFQGNSAPDKSGLPSDRFSAERTGGSVSTLTIQRTQQEDSAVYLCASSSRSRTGIYEQYFGPGTRLTVT.

This chain uses TRBV3-1 (or the pseudogene TRBV3-2) with TRBJ2-2; 8 positions match TRBD2. CDR1 is LGHDT, CDR2 YNNKEL, per germline (reference sequence). This CDR3 has 16 residues. J was trimmed by 3 bases and V by 1 base; bases with no gene match: 4. CDR3 coding DNA: TGTGCCAGCAGCCAAGTACTAGCGGTTTACACCGGGGAGCTGTTTTTT. It codes for CASSQVLAVYTGELFF.

The genes are TRBV3-1 (or the pseudogene TRBV3-2) and TRBJ1-2; TRBD1 is a possible D gene (6 bases). The CDR3 loop spans 15 amino acids. Germline CDR1 LGHDT, CDR2 YNNKEL (reference sequence). Trimming pared 1 base from V and 7 bases from J, leaving 16 bases between. The CDR3 DNA follows: TGTGCCAGCAGCCAAGGAGGACAGACCGGCGCTGGCTACACCTTC. Translation gives CASSQGGQTGAGYTF.

Only a few counts were recorded for this clone. The J gene is TRBJ2-5, the V gene TRBV6-5; no reliable D call. In germline, CDR1 is MNHEY, CDR2 SVGAGI. V was cut by 3 bases and J by 1 base, with 6 bases left in between. This CDR3 region has 13 residues. This chain's CDR3 is CASSYSFQETQYF. DNA for the CDR3: TGTGCCAGCAGTTATAGTTTCCAAGAGACCCAGTACTTC.

This clone was counted between two and nine times. The J gene is TRBJ2-3, the V gene TRBV11-2; 7 bases are a match to TRBD2. CDR1 is SGHAT, CDR2 FQNNGV, per germline. The CDR3 is made up of 14 amino acids. J gave up 8 bases and V 6 bases, and 11 bases lay outside the gene matches. The DNA of the CDR3 is TGTGCCAGCAGACGAATAGCGGGCCGAGCTACGCAGTATTTT. It translates to CASRRIAGRATQYF.

The CDR3 reads CASSLWSTEAFF. CDR3 bases: TGTGCCAGCAGTTTATGGAGCACTGAAGCTTTCTTT. The V call is TRBV28, the J call TRBJ1-1, with unresolved D. The length of the CDR3 is 12 residues. V lost 0 bases and J lost 4, with 3 bases in between. Germline loops: CDR1 MDHEN, CDR2 SYDVKM.

This sequence joins TRBV7-2 and TRBJ1-1; maybe TRBD1 (5 bases). This CDR3 has 14 amino acids. Between the trimmed V and J ends, which lost 8 bases and 3 bases, there was a span of 16 bases. The germline CDR1 and CDR2 sequences are SGHTA and FQGNSA. CDR3 amino acids: CASLGLTGYTEAFF. CDR3 coding DNA: TGTGCCAGCCTGGGACTTACAGGCTACACTGAAGCTTTCTTT. The full variable domain, its missing parts supplied by reference TRBV7-2 and TRBJ1-1, is GAGVSQSPSNKVTEKGKDVELRCDPISGHTALYWYRQSLGQGLEFLIYFQGNSAPDKSGLPSDRFSAERTGGSVSTLTIQRTQQEDSAVYLCASLGLTGYTEAFFGQGTRLTVV.

In its sample, this clone was seen once. Here the CDR3 reads CSESGIAGGNEQFF. CDR3 in DNA: TGCAGCGAAAGCGGCATAGCGGGGGGGAATGAGCAGTTCTTC. The chain combines TRBV29-1 with TRBJ2-1, with 11 bases fitting TRBD2. CDR3 length: 14 residues. CDR1 and CDR2 from the germline V gene are SQVTM and ANQGSEA. Trimming removed 7 bases from V and 7 bases from J; junction bases left unmatched: 9.